Detailed here is one TCR beta chain. This clonotype was observed once. No antigen is known for it. Here the CDR3 omits its conserved ending phenylalanine or tryptophan, so a read error is the likely source. The germline V gene supplies CDR1 LGHNA and CDR2 YNFKEQ. V is cut back by 7 bases and J by 10 bases, with 9 bases in the junction unmatched. The CDR3 is made up of 14 amino acids, end residues included. Only CDR3 DNA is held: 42 bases, read in frame from base 1. This sample stems from a study of vaccination and CD4 T cells after COVID-19 (dated by TCRdb to 2022 to 2024). For context, the study as a whole: Convalescent patients had a positive SARS-CoV-2 result on nasal swab PCR, and of these patients, several had mild disease and one had severe disease. The convalescent cohort included six males and four females, with two Hispanic individuals, seven Caucasians, two Asians and one multiracial person. Participants got two doses of the Pfizer-BioNTech BNT162b2 vaccine (n=8) or two doses of the Moderna mRNA-1273 vaccine (n=2). Post-COVID blood samples from convalescent patients were collected a median of roughly 100 days after diagnosis, with a range of 35 to 161 days. Post-vaccine blood samples were obtained a median of approximately 70 days after the second vaccine dose, with a range of 14 to 241 days. For stimulating the cultures, overlapping spike peptide pools were used, derived from SARS-CoV-2 as well as from the common cold coronaviruses HCoV-NL63, HCoV-OC43 and HCoV-229E. As controls, cultures received a CEFX viral epitope pool (the positive control), an HIV-1 Nef peptide pool (the negative control), or no peptide at all. The spike-specific CD4+ TCR repertoire was compared before and after mRNA vaccination in over 9 COVID-19 convalescent patients and several infection-naive healthy vaccine recipients.

Read against the paper, the sample's treatment or condition label means: roughly ten-day PBMC culture with coronavirus spike peptide pools or control peptides (ViraFEST assay). The ViraFEST assay was used in the study, in which antigen-specific T cells were expanded with peptide pools and expanded clonotypes were subsequently identified by TCR sequencing. The convalescent patients' positive SARS-CoV-2 PCR tests were from March to December 2020, which was before the Alpha, Beta and Delta variants emerged in the United States. Each well held some 2 million PBMCs cultured in IMDM containing roughly 5% human AB serum and approximately 10 IU/ml IL-2, with about 10 ug/ml peptide pools added. Half of the culture medium was replaced with fresh IL-2-containing medium on days 3 and 7. After around 11 days of culture, CD4+ T cells were isolated by negative selection with the EasySep CD4+ T cell isolation kit. Ficoll-Paque Plus gradient centrifugation was used to isolate PBMCs from whole blood, and the isolated PBMCs were then either used fresh or cryopreserved at -140C. Each culture condition was generally run in triplicate wells.

Here is what the overall study found, with its caveats: Of the vaccine-specific clones found in convalescent patients, nearly all (304 of 307) were mono-reactive for SARS-CoV-2 spike instead of being cross-reactive with common cold coronaviruses. Relatively few convalescent patients were included in the study, and early timepoints after natural infection were not analyzed. Among the post-vaccine SARS-CoV-2-reactive clones in convalescent patients, a median approximately 90% showed up only after vaccination, which suggests vaccine-specific priming. Although the median number of SARS-CoV-2-reactive clonotypes went up from around 19 after infection to 35 to 40 after vaccination, the increase was not significant.

Library method: PCR. DNA from cultured CD4+ T cells was subjected to TCR sequencing with the Oncomine TCR Beta short-read assay at the Johns Hopkins FTIC core. The QIAamp micro DNA kit was used to extract genomic DNA from the cultured CD4+ T cells. Oncomine TCR Beta libraries from cultured CD4+ T cells were pooled with unique dual indexes and sequenced on an Illumina iSeq 100. The study's processing was this. Non-productive sequences were removed, and CDR3s that did not start with C, did not end with F or W, or were shorter than 7 amino acids were discarded. The MANAFEST web application was used to identify antigen-specific clonotypes by comparing peptide-stimulated wells against reference wells and other culture wells. Positive clones required FDR below 0.05, an odds ratio above 5, and productive frequency above 0.1% in at least two of three replicate wells. Clonotypes that were significantly expanded in both SARS-CoV-2 spike wells and at least one common cold coronavirus spike condition were defined as cross-reactive. CDR3 homology was assessed with Levenshtein distances (stringdist) and unrooted phylogenetic trees (ape) in R version 3.6.1. TCRdb trimmed the raw reads at Q25, called clones with MiXCR and kept productive beta chains. A single entry per CDR3 protein holds the most common genes and DNA from its merged rows. The V and J calls reflect TCRdb's pipeline rather than the authors' work. The sample has around 18,000 distinct CDR3 sequences on record, 53% of them singletons. The top ten clonotypes cover under 8.5% of the sample.

The receptor comes from a human donor who had recovered from COVID-19. The source was CD4+ T cells from blood, cultured in vitro, collected before SARS-CoV-2 vaccination. In this chain, TRBV4-2 is recombined with TRBJ2-1; the central 11 bases match TRBD2. The CDR3: CASTLAGGGWEQFL. The nucleotide sequence is given as TGTGCCAGCACCCTAGCGGGAGGAGGATGGGAGCAGTTCTTA.